Sequencing of this T cell receptor (beta chain) was carried out in a study of spatial heterogeneity in lung cancer. At the level of the study: Raw-read counts averaged over ten per unique TCR and UMI combination.

Each CDR3 protein is one row after TCRdb ran MiXCR on the 5' RACE reads. The sample carries 100,000 or so distinct CDR3 sequences, about 4.4% recorded once. As for time point: sample taken at primary tumor resection. Without sorting, whole RNA was sequenced from tumor, nontumor lung or frozen PBMC. V lost 5 bases, J lost 6 bases, and 7 bases stayed unmatched. This CDR3 comprises 14 residues. Germline V gene sequence: CDR1 MDHEN, CDR2 SYDVKM. General study points: In tumors, expanded intratumoral alpha and beta TCR counts tracked mutation counts.

This clonotype was detected many times. What it binds is not known. J is TRBJ1-5 and V is TRBV28, with TRBD1 matching 7 bases. Here the sequenced sample was lung tumor tissue, taken at surgery. The sequence derives from a male donor with early-stage non-small cell lung cancer. The CDR3 DNA follows: TGTGCCAGCAGTCGGACAGGCATTCGTCAGCCCCAGCATTTT. It translates to CASSRTGIRQPQHF.